The clone carrying this T cell receptor beta chain has just a few counts. Its antigen is unidentified. The V segment lost 2 bases and the J segment 5 bases; nucleotides outside the gene matches: 5. This CDR3 spans 15 amino acids. Germline V gene data show CDR1 as LGHDT and CDR2 as YNNKEL (reference sequence). The sample originates from a study of blood T cells in healthy people across ages. Study-level points and caveats: Getting older went along with TCR beta diversity per million T cells dropping roughly linearly. For the donors, CMV status was unknown and possibly confounded expanded clonotype changes.

Primers used in a second PCR of roughly 6 to 11 cycles were a sample-barcoded 5' primer and a J-beta primer mix. TCRdb redid the calling of the 5' RACE reads with MiXCR, one entry per CDR3 protein. Of over 750,000 distinct CDR3 sequences listed, around 25% are singletons. This sample was shared with a second study, whose subject was T cells of mothers and their children.

The sequencing sample was made of blood. The rearrangement links TRBV3-1 to TRBJ2-7, with 11 bases matching TRBD2. The clonotype originates from a boy younger than 18 in good health. The CDR3 nucleotides are TGTGCCAGCAGCCAAATTACTAGCGGGAGAGACGAGCAGTACTTC. Translated, it gives CASSQITSGRDEQYF.